Sequencing of this T cell receptor beta chain was carried out in a study of blood T cell repertoires in COVID-19. In the study overall: Specimens from acute and convalescent COVID-19 originated in the United States, Italy and Spain. Sample material is recorded as cDNA or gDNA derived from T cells, B-cell-depleted T cells, or PBMCs.

This CDR3 is 16 amino acids long. The junction had 6 bases not matched to a gene; V was cut back by 4 bases and J by 0 bases. Germline values: CDR1 MNHEY, CDR2 SVGAGI. Per the original methods: Using reference gene primer amplification, nucleated cell counts were estimated. Sequencing used immunoSEQ multiplex PCR; TCRdb keeps in-frame clones, though not all of them. V, J and clone size are those of that table, while D and trimming were read from the DNA. Of fewer than 250,000 clones detected, approximately 84% appear once; the ten largest clones hold approximately 4.8%. For this clone: Other DNA sequences in the same sample also yield this CDR3.

The sequence derives from a man aged 50-60 years with acute or convalescent COVID-19. Sample: peripheral blood. V gene TRBV6-5 combines with J gene TRBJ2-1, with TRBD1 matching over 7 bases. The CDR3: CASSSRQGGSYNEQFF. The CDR3 region has the DNA TGTGCCAGCAGTTCACGACAGGGCGGCTCCTACAATGAGCAGTTCTTC.